These 17 T cell receptor beta chains came from one sample sequenced in a study of cytomegalovirus exposure and HLA in healthy donors. Both 60 Vbeta primers and 13 Jbeta primers went into the PCR. Clones were sequenced by immunoSEQ multiplex PCR, and TCRdb holds only the in-frame ones, with some missing. The sample lists 75,000 to 90,000 clones; approximately 80% were seen once. The sequenced sample consisted of PBMCs. These receptors all come from a woman between 35 and 50 years old in good health and CMV-seropositive.

The table lists this clone with a few counts. This chain links TRBV28 with TRBJ1-1; TRBD1 is a possible D gene (5 bases). CDR1 and CDR2 (germline): MDHEN, SYDVKM. The V gene lost 3 bases and the J gene lost 11 bases, with 10 bases spanning the gap. CDR3 length: 11 residues. The CDR3 DNA follows: TGTGCCAGCAGTTTCTCCGCAGGGGCTTTCTTT. The encoded protein is CASSFSAGAFF.

This chain connects TRBV30 to TRBJ1-5; D may be TRBD1 (6 bases). The CDR3 totals 14 residues. Trimming removed 0 bases at V and 2 bases at J, with 8 bases between. Germline V lookup: CDR1 GTSNPN, CDR2 SVGIG (reference sequence). CDR3 sequence (DNA): TGTGCCTGGAGTGTACAGGGTGGCAATCAGCCCCAGCATTTT. Amino acid sequence: CAWSVQGGNQPQHF.

This rearrangement joins TRBV5-5 to TRBJ1-4; 12 bases are a match to TRBD1. The CDR3 extends over 16 amino acids. Trimming took 3 bases from V and 7 from J; bases not matched to a gene: 7. CDR1 SGHKS and CDR2 YYEKEE come from the germline V gene (reference sequence). The CDR3 coding sequence is TGTGCCAGCAGCTCGAGGGGACAGGGGGCATTTGAAAAACTGTTTTTT. It translates to CASSSRGQGAFEKLFF.

The chain joins TRBV18 to TRBJ1-5, with 7 nucleotides matching TRBD1. Per germline, CDR1 KGHSH and CDR2 LQKENI. This CDR3 has 15 amino acids. The ends lost 4 bases at V and 8 bases at J; junction bases unmatched: 11. As DNA, the CDR3 is TGTGCCAGCTCACTCTTGACAGGGACGAGGGAGCCCCAGCATTTT. It translates to CASSLLTGTREPQHF. The whole variable domain, filled in from reference TRBV18 and TRBJ1-5, reads NAGVMQNPRHLVRRRGQEARLRCSPMKGHSHVYWYRQLPEEGLKFMVYLQKENIIDESGMPKERFSAEFPKEGPSILRIQQVVRGDSAAYFCASSLLTGTREPQHFGDGTRLSIL.

The V call is TRBV7-6, the J call TRBJ1-2; 7 positions agree with TRBD1. The germline V gene encodes CDR1 SGHVS and CDR2 FNYEAQ. V lost 6 bases to trimming and J lost 4 bases; unmatched junction nucleotides: 14. This CDR3 region has 16 residues. The CDR3 loop is CASSQGVPPTLYGYTF. The CDR3 nucleotides read TGTGCCAGCAGTCAGGGGGTTCCCCCCACACTCTATGGCTACACCTTC.

This clone was detected only once. The chain couples TRBV7-8 to TRBJ2-3; the D is unclear. The CDR3 extends over 13 amino acids. Germline V lookup: CDR1 SGHVS, CDR2 FQNEAQ. Trimming shortened V by 2 bases and J by 6 bases, and 9 bases separated the two germline ends. CDR3 nucleotides: TGTGCCAGCAGCTTAAACCGGTACGATACGCAGTATTTT. Translating it yields CASSLNRYDTQYF.

The chain employs TRBV25-1 and TRBJ2-7; 7 bases agree with TRBD1. The CDR3 sequence is 14 residues long. CDR1 is MGHDK and CDR2 is SYGVNS in the germline V gene. V lost 7 bases, J lost 1 base, and 7 bases stayed unmatched. This CDR3 reads CASKTRQGSYEQYF. In DNA, the CDR3 is TGTGCCAGCAAGACCCGACAGGGATCCTACGAGCAGTACTTC.

This CDR3 reads CASSSGTGKNQPQHF. CDR3 DNA: TGTGCCAGCAGTTCCGGGACAGGCAAAAATCAGCCCCAGCATTTT. The J gene is TRBJ1-5, the V gene TRBV28; the match to TRBD1 covers 8 bases. CDR3 length: 15 amino acids. CDR1 and CDR2 from the germline V gene are MDHEN and SYDVKM. Losses at the gene ends were 4 bases for V and 4 bases for J; bases not matched to a gene: 6.

CDR3 nucleotide sequence: TGTGCCAGCAGCACAGGGGGCTCTGGGGCCAACGTCCTGACTTTC. Amino acid sequence: CASSTGGSGANVLTF. The rearrangement joins TRBV5-4 to TRBJ2-6; 8 bases line up with TRBD1. The germline gives CDR1 SGHNT, CDR2 YYREEE (reference sequence). The V gene end was trimmed by 4 bases and the J gene end by 0 bases; junction bases not matched to a gene: 0. This CDR3 has 15 residues.

The chain combines TRBV27 with TRBJ2-2, with TRBD1 matching 9 bases. V trimming: 4 bases; J trimming: 3 bases; junction bases outside the gene matches: 3. Germline V lookup: CDR1 MNHEY, CDR2 SMNVEV (reference sequence). The CDR3 extends over 15 amino acids. The CDR3 region has the DNA TGTGCCAGCAGTTCGGGACAGGGATACACCGGGGAGCTGTTTTTT. It codes for CASSSGQGYTGELFF.

The rearrangement uses TRBV25-1 and TRBJ1-4; the match to TRBD1 covers 7 bases. The germline gives CDR1 MGHDK, CDR2 SYGVNS. The CDR3 runs 17 residues. J was trimmed by 5 bases and V by 4 bases; bases with no gene match: 13. The CDR3 sequence: CASSADLHRGLNEKLFF. The CDR3 region has the DNA TGTGCCAGCAGTGCCGACCTTCACAGGGGTCTGAATGAAAAACTGTTTTTT.

The V and J genes are TRBV5-6 and TRBJ2-5, with 10 bases identical to TRBD2. The germline gives CDR1 SGHDT, CDR2 YYEEEE. Losses at the gene ends were 4 bases for V and 5 bases for J; bases not matched to a gene: 11. The CDR3 contains 16 residues. For the CDR3, the DNA is TGTGCCAGCAGCCCACACCCGGGACTAGCGAGGGAGACCCAGTACTTC. Its protein is CASSPHPGLARETQYF.

The chain links TRBV11-2 to TRBJ2-7, with 9 bases fitting TRBD2. The CDR3 is made up of 13 amino acids. J was trimmed by 6 bases and V by 0 bases; bases with no gene match: 0. Germline CDR1 is SGHAT and CDR2 is FQNNGV. CDR3: CASSLEAGGEQYF. The DNA of the CDR3 is TGTGCCAGCAGCTTAGAAGCGGGGGGCGAGCAGTACTTC. Full variable domain (rest looked up from reference TRBV11-2 and TRBJ2-7): EAGVAQSPRYKIIEKRQSVAFWCNPISGHATLYWYQQILGQGPKLLIQFQNNGVVDDSQLPKDRFSAERLKGVDSTLKIQPAKLEDSAVYLCASSLEAGGEQYFGPGTRLTVT.

CDR3 in DNA: TGTGCCAGCAGTCCGACAGGGGGGGTCCATTCACCCCTCCACTTT. Translated, it gives CASSPTGGVHSPLHF. This sequence joins TRBV5-5 and TRBJ1-6, with 9 bases lining up with TRBD1. V lost 5 bases, J lost 8 bases, and 8 bases stayed unmatched. The germline V gene encodes CDR1 SGHKS and CDR2 YYEKEE (reference sequence). This CDR3 comprises 15 residues.

The J gene is TRBJ2-7, the V gene TRBV19, with TRBD1 matching over 8 bases. Germline CDR1 and CDR2: LNHDA and SQIVND (reference sequence). The CDR3 has 16 amino acids. V shed 1 base, J shed 3 bases, and the junction held 8 bases outside the gene matches. CDR3 coding DNA: TGTGCCAGTAGTATAGCGCTCGGACAGGGTGTCTACGAGCAGTACTTC. Amino acid sequence: CASSIALGQGVYEQYF.

The CDR3 DNA sequence: TGTGCCAGCAGGCGCCACGAGAACACTGAAGCTTTCTTT. Protein sequence: CASRRHENTEAFF. The V and J genes are TRBV2 and TRBJ1-1; D is undetermined. The CDR3 is 13 residues long. V was clipped by 6 bases and J by 1 base, with 9 bases between them. CDR1 SNHLY and CDR2 FYNNEI come from the germline V gene.

The V call is TRBV2, the J call TRBJ2-2; the match to TRBD2 covers 14 bases. With 4 bases clipped from V and 4 bases from J, the junction kept 2 bases outside the gene matches. The CDR3 loop spans 16 amino acids. Germline V CDR1 and CDR2: SNHLY, FYNNEI. CDR3 sequence (DNA): TGTGCCAGCAGTGGGGGACTAGCGGGGGCCACCGGGGAGCTGTTTTTT. Translation gives CASSGGLAGATGELFF.